The clone carrying this T cell receptor (beta chain) occurred many times. Its antigen remains unknown. TCRdb used MiXCR to reprocess the RACE reads, holding one entry per CDR3 protein. The sample shows about 340,000 distinct CDR3 sequences, approximately 6.9% of them seen only once. The record originates from a study of human T cells and chemical hapten exposure. The overall study: Patch tests delivered 0.01% DPC to the upper back and were evaluated at 6 days. Affected patients, primarily female, had alopecia areata, totalis or universalis.

Sample time point: patch test 1, 2 weeks after DPC sensitization. Indicated treatment: therapeutic diphenylcyclopropenone sensitization with weekly scalp DPC. Study-wide points: No shift was seen in TCRs above 1 in 1000 frequency with DPC sensitization.

Germline V gives CDR1 MGHRA, CDR2 YSYEKL. This CDR3 has 16 residues. The V and J ends lost 0 bases and 1 base respectively, with 10 bases between them. The rearrangement links TRBV4-1 to TRBJ1-5; D ambiguous. The source is a woman aged 18-29 years with alopecia areata. Some clones in this sample may be carry-over from other donors' samples. Sequencing was performed on whole blood, taken in connection with sensitization to the hapten diphenylcyclopropenone (DPC). CDR3 in amino acids: CASSQDPQGSNQPQHF. CDR3 DNA sequence: TGCGCCAGCAGCCAAGATCCCCAAGGGAGCAATCAGCCCCAGCATTTT.